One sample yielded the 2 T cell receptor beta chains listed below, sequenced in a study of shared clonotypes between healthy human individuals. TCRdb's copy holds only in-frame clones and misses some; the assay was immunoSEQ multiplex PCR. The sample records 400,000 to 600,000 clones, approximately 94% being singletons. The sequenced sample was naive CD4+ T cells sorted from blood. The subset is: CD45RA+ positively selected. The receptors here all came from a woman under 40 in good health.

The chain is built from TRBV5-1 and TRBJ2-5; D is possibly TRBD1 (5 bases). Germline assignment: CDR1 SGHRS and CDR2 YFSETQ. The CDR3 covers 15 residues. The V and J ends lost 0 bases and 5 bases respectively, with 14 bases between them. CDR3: CASSLVEGARETQYF. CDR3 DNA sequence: TGCGCCAGCAGCTTGGTCGAAGGGGCGAGGGAGACCCAGTACTTC.

CDR3 residues: CASGRGRGEQYF. In nucleotides, the CDR3 is TGTGCCAGCGGCAGGGGGCGTGGGGAGCAGTACTTC. This chain uses TRBV27 with TRBJ2-7, with TRBD1 matching 8 bases. Germline CDR1 reads MNHEY; CDR2 reads SMNVEV (reference sequence). The junction had 7 bases not matched to a gene; V was cut back by 8 bases and J by 7 bases. The length of the CDR3 is 12 residues.